Presented here are 20 T cell receptor beta chains from one specimen sequenced in a study of CD8 T cells in ankylosing spondylitis. TCRdb ran MiXCR on the 5' RACE reads and lists one entry per CDR3 protein. The sample carries around 150,000 distinct CDR3 sequences, around 19% recorded once. Sequenced input: blood, either unsorted or a sorted T cell fraction (not recorded which). These receptors were collected from a male donor with ankylosing spondylitis or in good health (not recorded which).

Ten or more counts support this clonotype. The V call is TRBV5-1, the J call TRBJ2-2, with 7 bases lining up with TRBD2. This CDR3 has 16 residues. The V gene's germline CDR1 is SGHRS and CDR2 YFSETQ. The J segment lost 0 bases and the V segment lost 2 bases, leaving 4 bases of the junction unmatched. CDR3 DNA sequence: TGCGCCAGCAGCTTTCGGAGCGGGACGAACACCGGGGAGCTGTTTTTT. This encodes CASSFRSGTNTGELFF.

For this clonotype: A read error is possible here, since a much larger clone lies one base away. CDR3 loop: CASSLVLAGTATQYF. CDR3 nucleotides: TGTGCCAGCAGCTTAGTATTAGCGGGCACAGCTACGCAGTATTTT. This sequence joins TRBV7-2 and TRBJ2-3; 7 bases match TRBD2. The CDR3 consists of 15 residues. Germline values: CDR1 SGHTA, CDR2 FQGNSA.

The chain recombines TRBV20-1 with TRBJ2-7; the match to TRBD2 covers 12 bases. The germline V gene has CDR1 DFQATT and CDR2 SNEGSKA (reference sequence). CDR3 length: 13 residues. With 6 bases clipped from V and 4 bases from J, the junction kept 4 bases outside the gene matches. The CDR3 loop is CSARTSGMYEQYF. In DNA form, the CDR3 reads TGCAGTGCGAGGACTAGCGGGATGTACGAGCAGTACTTC.

This clonotype has only a few counts. The J gene is TRBJ2-3, the V gene TRBV20-1; 16 bases are a match to TRBD2. Trimming at V came to 7 bases and at J to 0 bases, leaving 7 bases not matched to a gene. This CDR3 has 17 amino acids. The germline CDR1 and CDR2 sequences are DFQATT and SNEGSKA (reference sequence). The CDR3 DNA reads TGCAGTGTCACGCCGGGACTAGCGGGAGGGAGCACAGATACGCAGTATTTT. This gives the protein CSVTPGLAGGSTDTQYF.

The chain recombines TRBV6-5 with TRBJ2-7; 7 bases align to TRBD1. V was clipped by 5 bases and J by 4 bases; unmatched bases: 2. Germline-derived CDR1 and CDR2 are MNHEY and SVGAGI. CDR3 size: 12 residues. CDR3 loop: CASSPDRYEQYF. The CDR3 region has the DNA TGTGCCAGCAGTCCGGACAGGTACGAGCAGTACTTC.

The rearrangement joins TRBV7-2 to TRBJ1-5; maybe TRBD1 (5 bases). The CDR3 spans 14 residues. Trimming shortened V by 4 bases and J by 9 bases, and 16 bases separated the two germline ends. Per the germline V gene, CDR1 is SGHTA and CDR2 is FQGNSA. CDR3 in DNA: TGTGCCAGCAGCTCAGCGGGGGTGGGCCCGCCCCAGCATTTT. Its protein product is CASSSAGVGPPQHF.

The chain employs TRBV27 and TRBJ2-3, with D unresolved. V lost 10 bases, J lost 2 bases, and 13 bases lay in between. The CDR3 contains 13 residues. Germline loops: CDR1 MNHEY, CDR2 SMNVEV (reference sequence). The CDR3 reads CATRLGFTDTQYF. The CDR3 coding sequence is TGTGCCACCCGACTTGGGTTCACAGATACGCAGTATTTT.

This clonotype came up many times. The chain has TRBV5-1 and TRBJ2-5; possible D gene TRBD2, 6 bases. Trimming shortened V by 2 bases and J by 2 bases, and 13 bases separated the two germline ends. Looked up from germline, CDR1 is SGHRS and CDR2 is YFSETQ. This CDR3 comprises 15 residues. The CDR3 DNA is TGCGCCAGCAGCTTAAGTAGCGGACCTCAAGAGACCCAGTACTTC. The encoded protein is CASSLSSGPQETQYF. Full variable domain (outside the CDR3, taken from reference TRBV5-1 and TRBJ2-5): KAGVTQTPRYLIKTRGQQVTLSCSPISGHRSVSWYQQTPGQGLQFLFEYFSETQRNKGNFPGRFSGRQFSNSRSEMNVSTLELGDSALYLCASSLSSGPQETQYFGPGTRLLVL.

This clonotype was observed at least ten times. The V and J genes are TRBV7-6 and TRBJ1-1; no clear D gene. The CDR3 is 16 amino acids. V lost 2 bases and J lost 0, with 13 bases in between. Per the germline V gene, CDR1 is SGHVS and CDR2 is FNYEAQ. In DNA, the CDR3 is TGTGCCAGCAGCTTACCCCTTCGGGGATTGAACACTGAAGCTTTCTTT. Its translation is CASSLPLRGLNTEAFF. Drawing the rest from reference TRBV7-6 and TRBJ1-1, the complete variable domain is GAGVSQSPRYKVTKRGQDVALRCDPISGHVSLYWYRQALGQGPEFLTYFNYEAQQDKSGLPNDRFSAERPEGSISTLTIQRTEQRDSAMYRCASSLPLRGLNTEAFFGQGTRLTVV.

This clonotype was seen many times. The chain employs TRBV20-1 and TRBJ2-7; 11 nucleotides agree with TRBD2. The CDR3 spans 14 residues. V was clipped by 6 bases and J by 4 bases; unmatched bases: 8. Germline assignment: CDR1 DFQATT and CDR2 SNEGSKA (reference sequence). The chain's CDR3 is CSATLAGVMYEQYF. CDR3 sequence (DNA): TGCAGTGCCACACTAGCGGGAGTTATGTACGAGCAGTACTTC.

This clonotype was counted ten times or more. This rearrangement joins TRBV5-1 to TRBJ2-2; D might be TRBD1 (5 bases). Germline V gives CDR1 SGHRS, CDR2 YFSETQ. The CDR3 has 16 amino acids. Trimming took off 4 bases at V and 2 bases at J, with 15 bases between the two ends. CDR3 coding DNA: TGCGCCAGCAGCCACCTAGGACAAGATAACACCGGGGAGCTGTTTTTT. Encoded protein: CASSHLGQDNTGELFF.

This clonotype was counted at least ten times. V and J are TRBV20-1 and TRBJ2-3; unclear D gene. V was cut by 5 bases and J by 1 base, with 13 bases left in between. The CDR3 extends over 14 amino acids. The germline gives CDR1 DFQATT, CDR2 SNEGSKA (reference sequence). In nucleotides, the CDR3 is TGCAGTGCTCTAGATAACTCTGGCACAGATACGCAGTATTTT. Its protein is CSALDNSGTDTQYF.

In this sample, this clonotype turned up a few times. The chain combines TRBV20-1 with TRBJ1-1; D ambiguous. The length of the CDR3 is 12 residues. Trimming left V 4 bases short and J 0 bases short, with 6 bases between. Germline loops: CDR1 DFQATT, CDR2 SNEGSKA (reference sequence). The CDR3 region has the DNA TGCAGTGCTAAGAGAATGAACACTGAAGCTTTCTTT. Translation: CSAKRMNTEAFF.

This clonotype has at least ten counts. The chain employs TRBV20-1 and TRBJ2-3; D not certain. CDR3 length: 11 residues. CDR1 and CDR2 from the germline V gene are DFQATT and SNEGSKA (reference sequence). The V end lost 1 base, the J end lost 6 bases, and 5 bases lay between the germline ends. The CDR3 bases are TGCAGTGCTAGAGCGGAGGATACGCAGTATTTT. Residues: CSARAEDTQYF.

The CDR3 spells CASSSGHNEQFF. DNA for the CDR3: TGTGCCAGCAGTTCTGGGCACAATGAGCAGTTCTTC. The chain couples TRBV28 to TRBJ2-1; no clear D. Trimming shortened V by 4 bases and J by 5 bases, and 6 bases separated the two germline ends. CDR3 size: 12 residues. Germline-derived CDR1 and CDR2 are MDHEN and SYDVKM.

The chain combines TRBV15 with TRBJ2-1; D might be TRBD1 or TRBD2, each matching 5 bases. Trimming took 5 bases from V and 0 from J, leaving 17 bases between them. Germline loops: CDR1 LNHNV, CDR2 YYDKDF (reference sequence). The length of the CDR3 is 17 residues. The CDR3 region has the DNA TGTGCCACCAGCGACGCCGGGTGGGGGAGCTCCTACAATGAGCAGTTCTTC. Translating gives CATSDAGWGSSYNEQFF.

The J gene is TRBJ2-7, the V gene TRBV3-1, with TRBD2 matching 13 bases. Trimming removed 3 bases from V and 3 bases from J; junction bases left unmatched: 8. Germline loops: CDR1 LGHDT, CDR2 YNNKEL (reference sequence). The CDR3 sequence is 17 residues long. CDR3 amino acids: CASSHAPGLAGHYEQYF. Here the CDR3 DNA reads TGTGCCAGCAGCCACGCTCCGGGACTAGCGGGACACTACGAGCAGTACTTC.

In its sample, this clonotype was seen many times. V is TRBV5-8 and J is TRBJ2-1, with D possibly TRBD1 on 5 matching bases. V was trimmed by 9 bases and J by 6 bases, leaving 13 bases between them. Germline V gene lookup returns CDR1 SGHTS and CDR2 YDEGEE. The CDR3 totals 12 residues. This CDR3 reads CATKGVINEQFF. The CDR3 region has the DNA TGTGCCACCAAAGGGGTGATCAATGAGCAGTTCTTC.

CDR3 amino acids: CASMGQREGLADTQYF. CDR3 DNA sequence: TGTGCCAGCATGGGACAGCGGGAGGGCCTCGCAGATACGCAGTATTTT. V usage is TRBV25-1 and J usage is TRBJ2-3, with 10 bases matching TRBD2. The J segment lost 4 bases and the V segment lost 7 bases, leaving 11 bases of the junction unmatched. This CDR3 contains 16 residues. Germline lookup yields CDR1 MGHDK and CDR2 SYGVNS.

The rearrangement uses TRBV6-5 and TRBJ2-3; the match to TRBD2 covers 8 bases. J was trimmed by 10 bases and V by 0 bases; bases with no gene match: 12. The CDR3 runs to 16 residues. Germline assignment: CDR1 MNHEY and CDR2 SVGAGI. The CDR3 bases are TGTGCCAGCAGTTACTCCGGACTAGCTCCTTTTTCCGCGCAGTATTTT. It encodes CASSYSGLAPFSAQYF.